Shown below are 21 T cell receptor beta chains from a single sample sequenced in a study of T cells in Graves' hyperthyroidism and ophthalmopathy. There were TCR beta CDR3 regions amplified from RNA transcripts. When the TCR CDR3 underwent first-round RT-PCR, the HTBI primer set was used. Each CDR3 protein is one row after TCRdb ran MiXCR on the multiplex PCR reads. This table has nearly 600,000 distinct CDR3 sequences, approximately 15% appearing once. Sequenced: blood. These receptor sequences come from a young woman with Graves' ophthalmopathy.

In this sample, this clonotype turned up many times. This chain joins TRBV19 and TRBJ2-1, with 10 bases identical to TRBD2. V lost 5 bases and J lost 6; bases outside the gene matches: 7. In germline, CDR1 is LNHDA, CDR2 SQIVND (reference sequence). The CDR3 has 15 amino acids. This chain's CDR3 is CASSPRTSGLNEQFF. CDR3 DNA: TGTGCCAGTAGTCCGCGGACTAGCGGACTCAATGAGCAGTTCTTC.

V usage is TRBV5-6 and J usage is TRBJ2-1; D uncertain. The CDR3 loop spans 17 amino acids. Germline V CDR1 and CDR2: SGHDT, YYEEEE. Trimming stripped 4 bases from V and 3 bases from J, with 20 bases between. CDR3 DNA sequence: TGTGCCAGCAGCCTCCTTTCCGGACCACTTGACTACAATGAGCAGTTCTTC. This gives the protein CASSLLSGPLDYNEQFF. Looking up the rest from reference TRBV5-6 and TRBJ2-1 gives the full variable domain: DAGVTQSPTHLIKTRGQQVTLRCSPKSGHDTVSWYQQALGQGPQFIFQYYEEEERQRGNFPDRFSGHQFPNYSSELNVNALLLGDSALYLCASSLLSGPLDYNEQFFGPGTRLTVL.

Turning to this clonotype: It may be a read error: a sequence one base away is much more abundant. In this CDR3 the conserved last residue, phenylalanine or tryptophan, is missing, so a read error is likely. For the CDR3, the DNA is TGTGCCAGCAGCCAAACACCGAACACTGAAGCTTTCCTT. It is translated as CASSQTPNTEAFL. The chain recombines TRBV7-3 with TRBJ1-1; D is uncertain. Trimming pared 5 bases from V and 1 base from J, leaving 8 bases between. Germline V CDR1 and CDR2: SGHTA, FQGTGA. There are 13 residues in the CDR3.

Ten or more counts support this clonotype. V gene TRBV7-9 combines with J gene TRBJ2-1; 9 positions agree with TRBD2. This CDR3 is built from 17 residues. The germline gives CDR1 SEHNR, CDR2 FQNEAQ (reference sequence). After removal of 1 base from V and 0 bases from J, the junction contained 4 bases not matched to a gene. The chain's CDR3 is CASSLGLAGSSYNEQFF. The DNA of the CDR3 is TGTGCCAGCAGCTTAGGCCTAGCGGGGAGCTCCTACAATGAGCAGTTCTTC.

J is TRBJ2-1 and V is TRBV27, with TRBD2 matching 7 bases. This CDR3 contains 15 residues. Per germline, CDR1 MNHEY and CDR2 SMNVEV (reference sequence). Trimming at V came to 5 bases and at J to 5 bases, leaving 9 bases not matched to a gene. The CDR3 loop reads CASSTGLVGHNEQFF. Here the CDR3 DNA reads TGTGCCAGCAGTACCGGACTAGTAGGGCACAATGAGCAGTTCTTC.

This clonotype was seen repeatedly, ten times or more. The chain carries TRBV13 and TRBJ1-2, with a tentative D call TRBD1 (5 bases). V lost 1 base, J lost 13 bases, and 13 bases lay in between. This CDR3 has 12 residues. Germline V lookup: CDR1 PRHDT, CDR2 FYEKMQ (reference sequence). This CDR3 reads CASSLAGRVVTF. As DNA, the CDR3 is TGTGCCAGCAGCTTAGCAGGGAGAGTGGTCACCTTC.

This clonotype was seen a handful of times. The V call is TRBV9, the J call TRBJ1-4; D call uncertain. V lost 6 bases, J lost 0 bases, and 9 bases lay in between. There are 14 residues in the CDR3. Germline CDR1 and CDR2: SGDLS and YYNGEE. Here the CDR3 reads CASTKGATNEKLFF. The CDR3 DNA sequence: TGTGCCAGCACCAAGGGCGCAACTAATGAAAAACTGTTTTTT.

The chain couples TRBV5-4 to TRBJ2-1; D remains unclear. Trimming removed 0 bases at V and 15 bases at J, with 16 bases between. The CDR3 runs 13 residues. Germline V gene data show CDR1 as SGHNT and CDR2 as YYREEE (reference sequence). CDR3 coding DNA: TGTGCCAGCAGCTTGGGGCAAACGGCCGTGGGGTTCTTC. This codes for CASSLGQTAVGFF.

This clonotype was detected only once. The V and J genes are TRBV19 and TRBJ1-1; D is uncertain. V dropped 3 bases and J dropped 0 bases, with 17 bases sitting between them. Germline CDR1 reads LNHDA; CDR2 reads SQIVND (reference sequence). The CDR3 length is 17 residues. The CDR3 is CASSIDIGLYMNTEAFF. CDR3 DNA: TGTGCCAGTAGTATCGACATTGGGCTGTATATGAACACTGAAGCTTTCTTT.

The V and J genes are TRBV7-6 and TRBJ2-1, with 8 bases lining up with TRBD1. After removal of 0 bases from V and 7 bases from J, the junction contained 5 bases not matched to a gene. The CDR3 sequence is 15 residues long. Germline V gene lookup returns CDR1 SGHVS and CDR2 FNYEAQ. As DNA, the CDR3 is TGTGCCAGCAGCTTAGCGAGGACAGGGAGGAATGAGCAGTTCTTC. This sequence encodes CASSLARTGRNEQFF.

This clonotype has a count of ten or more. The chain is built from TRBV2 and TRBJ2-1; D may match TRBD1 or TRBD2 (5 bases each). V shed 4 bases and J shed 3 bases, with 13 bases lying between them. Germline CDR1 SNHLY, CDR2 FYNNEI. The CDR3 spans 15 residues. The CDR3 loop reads CASSGGYLYYNEQFF. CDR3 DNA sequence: TGTGCCAGCAGTGGGGGGTACCTCTACTACAATGAGCAGTTCTTC.

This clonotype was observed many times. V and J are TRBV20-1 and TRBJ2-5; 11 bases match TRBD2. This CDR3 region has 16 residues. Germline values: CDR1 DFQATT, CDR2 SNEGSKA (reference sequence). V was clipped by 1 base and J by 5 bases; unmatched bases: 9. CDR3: CSARGKLAGVVETQYF. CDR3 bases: TGCAGTGCTAGAGGGAAACTAGCGGGAGTTGTGGAGACCCAGTACTTC.

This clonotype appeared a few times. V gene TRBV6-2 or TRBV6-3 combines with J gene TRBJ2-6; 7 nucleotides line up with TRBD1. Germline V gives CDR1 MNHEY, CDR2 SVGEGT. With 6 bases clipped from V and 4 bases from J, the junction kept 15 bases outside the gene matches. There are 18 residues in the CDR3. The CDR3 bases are TGTGCCAGCAGCCAGGGAACAGGGGCGGTTCTGGGGGCCAACGTCCTGACTTTC. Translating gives CASSQGTGAVLGANVLTF.

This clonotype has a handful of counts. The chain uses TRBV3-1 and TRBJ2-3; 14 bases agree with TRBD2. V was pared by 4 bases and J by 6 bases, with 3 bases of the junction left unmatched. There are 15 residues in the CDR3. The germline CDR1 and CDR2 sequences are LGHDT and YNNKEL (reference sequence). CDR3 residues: CASSRLAGGLDTQYF. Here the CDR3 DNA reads TGTGCCAGCAGCCGACTAGCGGGAGGGTTGGATACGCAGTATTTT.

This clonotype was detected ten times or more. The CDR3 region has the DNA TGTGCCAGCAGCTTCCCGACAGGCAGTAATGAAAAACTGTTTTTT. It is translated as CASSFPTGSNEKLFF. The chain carries TRBV7-2 and TRBJ1-4; weak D call: TRBD1 (6 bases). V gave up 3 bases and J gave up 4 bases, with 12 bases separating them. The CDR3 is made up of 15 amino acids. CDR1 SGHTA and CDR2 FQGNSA come from the germline V gene.

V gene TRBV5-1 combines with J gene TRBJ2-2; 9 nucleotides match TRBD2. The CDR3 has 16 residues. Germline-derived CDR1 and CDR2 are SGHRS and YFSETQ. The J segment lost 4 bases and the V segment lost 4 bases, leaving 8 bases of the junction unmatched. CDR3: CASSAFSSGATGELFF. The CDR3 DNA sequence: TGCGCCAGCAGCGCCTTTTCTAGCGGGGCCACCGGGGAGCTGTTTTTT.

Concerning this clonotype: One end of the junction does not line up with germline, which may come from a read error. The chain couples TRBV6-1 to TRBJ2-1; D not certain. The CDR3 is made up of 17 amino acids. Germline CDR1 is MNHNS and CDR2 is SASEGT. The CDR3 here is CASSERPLTSSYDEQFF. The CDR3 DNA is TGTGCCAGCAGTGAAAGGCCCTTAACGAGCTCCTACGATGAGCAGTTCTTC.

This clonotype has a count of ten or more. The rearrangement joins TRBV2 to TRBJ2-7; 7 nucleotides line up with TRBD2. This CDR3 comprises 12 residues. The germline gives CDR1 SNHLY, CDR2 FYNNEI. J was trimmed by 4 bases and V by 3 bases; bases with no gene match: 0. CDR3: CASSEREYEQYF. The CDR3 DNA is TGTGCCAGCAGTGAGCGGGAGTACGAGCAGTACTTC.

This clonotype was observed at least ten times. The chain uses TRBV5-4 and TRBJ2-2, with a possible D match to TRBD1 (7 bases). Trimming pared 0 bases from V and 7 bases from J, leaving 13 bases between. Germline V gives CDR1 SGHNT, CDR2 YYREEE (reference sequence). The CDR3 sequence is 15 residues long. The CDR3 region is CASSLGGTARGELFF. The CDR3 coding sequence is TGTGCCAGCAGCTTGGGCGGGACAGCCCGCGGGGAGCTGTTTTTT.

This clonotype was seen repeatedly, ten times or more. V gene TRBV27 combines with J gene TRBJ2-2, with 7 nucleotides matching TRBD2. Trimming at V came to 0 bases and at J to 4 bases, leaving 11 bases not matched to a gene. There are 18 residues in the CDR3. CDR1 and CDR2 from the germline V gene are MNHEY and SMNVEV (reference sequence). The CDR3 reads CASSLSRRAAGATGELFF. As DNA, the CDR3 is TGTGCCAGCAGTTTATCTCGGAGGGCGGCGGGAGCCACCGGGGAGCTGTTTTTT.

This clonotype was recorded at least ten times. CDR3 bases: TGTGCCAGCAGTGGACAACAGAGGAACACTGAAGCTTTCTTT. Translated: CASSGQQRNTEAFF. The V and J genes are TRBV6-1 and TRBJ1-1; no reliable D call. V dropped 4 bases and J dropped 1 base, with 10 bases sitting between them. The CDR3 has 14 amino acids. Germline V CDR1 and CDR2: MNHNS, SASEGT.